Sequencing of this T cell receptor beta chain was carried out in a study of blood T cell repertoires in COVID-19. Across the study: From the United States, Italy and Spain came samples of acute and convalescent COVID-19. Sources were T cells, B-cell-depleted T cells, or PBMCs; the material itself was cDNA or gDNA.

Source study methods: Estimation of nucleated cell counts relied on the amplification of reference gene primers. The data were produced by immunoSEQ multiplex PCR, yet TCRdb's version contains in-frame clones alone and is incomplete. V and J calls and clone size are those listed in that table; D and trimming were worked out from the DNA. Of about 280,000 clones listed, roughly 86% are singletons. Seattle enrolled patients during active infection and tracked them longitudinally. The germline V and J ends were trimmed by 11 bases and 1 base, with 15 bases remaining between them. CDR1 and CDR2 from the germline V gene are MNHGY and SAAAGT. This CDR3 spans 14 amino acids.

Sequenced input: peripheral blood. This TCR came from a woman in her thirties with COVID-19, enrolled during active disease. The chain has TRBV6-8 and TRBJ1-5; TRBD1 is a possible D gene (6 bases). In DNA, the CDR3 is TGTGCCCTCGCAGTCGACAGGAGCAATCAGCCCCAGCATTTT. It translates to CALAVDRSNQPQHF.